This entry concerns a single T cell receptor (beta chain). Its antigen is currently unknown. A read error may account for a junction end that differs from germline. The sample contains more than one DNA sequence encoding this CDR3. Germline-derived CDR1 and CDR2 are SGHNT and YYREEE (reference sequence). This CDR3 has 14 amino acids. The record originates from a study of a mutant IDH1 vaccine in newly diagnosed glioma. About the research overall: Vaccination followed radiotherapy alone by 4-6 weeks, or accompanied temozolomide cycles.

Clones were sequenced by immunoSEQ multiplex PCR, and TCRdb holds only the in-frame ones, with some missing. The repertoire holds about 130,000 clones, with 80% as singletons. Time point denoted: week 11, during vaccination. Vaccination comprised doses that each held 300 ug of mutant IDH1 20-mer peptide, plus topical imiquimod. The receptor comes from a man aged 35-49 years with glioma. This specimen consisted of PBMCs, obtained from a glioma patient whose treatment included an IDH1 peptide vaccine. The genes are TRBV5-4 and TRBJ2-7; TRBD1 agrees at 8 bases. This CDR3 reads CASSQGQDVYEQYF. CDR3 nucleotide sequence: TGTGCCAGCAGCCAGGGACAGGACGTCTACGAACAGTACTTC. Based on the CDR3 plus reference TRBV5-4 and TRBJ2-7, the full variable domain is ETGVTQSPTHLIKTRGQQVTLRCSSQSGHNTVSWYQQALGQGPQFIFQYYREEENGRGNFPPRFSGLQFPNYSSELNVNALELDDSALYLCASSQGQDVYEQYFGPGTRLTVT.